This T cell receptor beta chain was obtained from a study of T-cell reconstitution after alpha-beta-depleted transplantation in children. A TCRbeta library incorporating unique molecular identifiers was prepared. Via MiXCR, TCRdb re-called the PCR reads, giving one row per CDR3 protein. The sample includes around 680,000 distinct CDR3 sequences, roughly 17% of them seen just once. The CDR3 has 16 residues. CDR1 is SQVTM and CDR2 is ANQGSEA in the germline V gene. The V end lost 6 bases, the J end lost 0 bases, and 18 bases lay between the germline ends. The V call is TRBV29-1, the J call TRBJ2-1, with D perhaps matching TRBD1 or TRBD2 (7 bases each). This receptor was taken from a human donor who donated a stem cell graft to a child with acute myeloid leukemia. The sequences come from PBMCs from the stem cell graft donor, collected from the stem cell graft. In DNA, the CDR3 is TGCAGCGTAGCGGGACAGATAGCCCTCTCCTACAATGAGCAGTTCTTC. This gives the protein CSVAGQIALSYNEQFF.